The rows below give T cell receptor beta chains drawn from one sample of a study of cytomegalovirus exposure and HLA in healthy donors. Measured with immunoSEQ multiplex PCR; TCRdb has only the in-frame clones, and not every one. The table shows about 180,000 clones, with roughly four fifths occurring only once. The sequenced sample consisted of PBMCs. The receptors derive from a man aged 18 to 29 in good health and CMV-seronegative. The CDR3 runs from the conserved cysteine through the conserved F or W. Fields, in order: clone size, V gene, J gene, D gene, CDR3 DNA, CDR3 protein. D genes are given only for firm matches. Where a row states a size, it is once, few, many or the class of an expanded clone; other rows omit it.

clone size: -; V gene: TRBV5-1; J gene: TRBJ2-5; D gene: -; CDR3 DNA: TGCGCCAGCAGCTTGTACAGGCAAGAGACCCAGTACTTC; CDR3 protein: CASSLYRQETQYF
clone size: -; V gene: TRBV30; J gene: TRBJ2-1; D gene: TRBD2; CDR3 DNA: TGTGCCTGGAGTGTTGGGAGGGCCTCCTACAATGAGCAGTTCTTC; CDR3 protein: CAWSVGRASYNEQFF
clone size: -; V gene: TRBV6-5; J gene: TRBJ2-5; D gene: -; CDR3 DNA: TGTGCCAGCAGTTACTCAGGGGCCGAGACCCAGTACTTC; CDR3 protein: CASSYSGAETQYF
clone size: -; V gene: TRBV4-1; J gene: TRBJ2-6; D gene: TRBD2; CDR3 DNA: TGCGCCAGCAGCCAAGAGGTCTTAGCGGGGGGAGGTGGGGCCAACGTCCTGACTTTC; CDR3 protein: CASSQEVLAGGGGANVLTF
clone size: -; V gene: TRBV6-6; J gene: TRBJ2-1; D gene: -; CDR3 DNA: TGTGCCAGCAGTGCGACAGCACCCTACAATGAGCAGTTCTTC; CDR3 protein: CASSATAPYNEQFF
clone size: -; V gene: TRBV7-8; J gene: TRBJ2-7; D gene: -; CDR3 DNA: TGTGCCAGCAGCTTTTTCCTACGCTACGAGCAGTACTTC; CDR3 protein: CASSFFLRYEQYF
clone size: -; V gene: TRBV7-9; J gene: TRBJ1-1; D gene: TRBD1; CDR3 DNA: TGTGCCAGCAACCCAGGGGGGTGGACTGAAGCTTTCTTT; CDR3 protein: CASNPGGWTEAFF
clone size: -; V gene: TRBV6-1; J gene: TRBJ2-1; D gene: -; CDR3 DNA: TGTGCCAGCAGCCGGGGAGGCAATGAGCAGTTCTTC; CDR3 protein: CASSRGGNEQFF
clone size: -; V gene: TRBV2; J gene: TRBJ2-1; D gene: TRBD1; CDR3 DNA: TGTGCCAGCAGGCGGGGACAGGGGGCCTACAATGAGCAGTTCTTC; CDR3 protein: CASRRGQGAYNEQFF
clone size: -; V gene: TRBV19; J gene: TRBJ1-1; D gene: -; CDR3 DNA: TGTGCCAGTACCCCGACGGGGAACACTGAAGCTTTCTTT; CDR3 protein: CASTPTGNTEAFF
clone size: -; V gene: TRBV7-3; J gene: TRBJ2-1; D gene: -; CDR3 DNA: TGTGCCAGCAGTCCCACGGTAGCCCGTGAGCAGTTCTTC; CDR3 protein: CASSPTVAREQFF
clone size: -; V gene: TRBV14; J gene: TRBJ1-6; D gene: TRBD1; CDR3 DNA: TGTGCCAGCAGCCTCCGAACAGGGGATTCACCCCTCCACTTT; CDR3 protein: CASSLRTGDSPLHF
clone size: -; V gene: TRBV6-1; J gene: TRBJ2-2; D gene: TRBD2; CDR3 DNA: TGTGCCATCAGTGAGTCGCTAGCGGGGAACACCGGGGAGCTGTTTTTT; CDR3 protein: CAISESLAGNTGELFF
clone size: -; V gene: TRBV5-1; J gene: TRBJ2-1; D gene: TRBD1; CDR3 DNA: TGCGCCAGCAGCCTGACAGGGTACAATGAGCAGTTCTTC; CDR3 protein: CASSLTGYNEQFF
clone size: -; V gene: TRBV18; J gene: TRBJ1-4; D gene: -; CDR3 DNA: TGTGCCAGCTCACCCCCAGGGGACGAAAAACTGTTTTTT; CDR3 protein: CASSPPGDEKLFF
clone size: -; V gene: TRBV27; J gene: TRBJ2-1; D gene: -; CDR3 DNA: TGTGCCAGCAGTTTAAGCCCGGGAGACAATGAGCAGTTCTTC; CDR3 protein: CASSLSPGDNEQFF
clone size: -; V gene: TRBV19; J gene: TRBJ1-5; D gene: -; CDR3 DNA: TGTGCCAGTAGTATTCGATCCCAGAAGCGGGATCAGCCCCAGCATTTT; CDR3 protein: CASSIRSQKRDQPQHF
clone size: -; V gene: TRBV5-6; J gene: TRBJ2-3; D gene: -; CDR3 DNA: TGTGCCAGCAGCTTACGGGAGTTACCCAAAGATACGCAGTATTTT; CDR3 protein: CASSLRELPKDTQYF
clone size: -; V gene: TRBV6-1; J gene: TRBJ1-5; D gene: -; CDR3 DNA: TGTGCCAGCAGTGAGGGGGGGTTTAGCAATCAGCCCCAGCATTTT; CDR3 protein: CASSEGGFSNQPQHF
clone size: -; V gene: TRBV18; J gene: TRBJ1-1; D gene: TRBD1; CDR3 DNA: TGTGCCAGCTCACGCGTTTCAGGGGGCACTGAAGCTTTCTTT; CDR3 protein: CASSRVSGGTEAFF
clone size: -; V gene: TRBV28; J gene: TRBJ2-3; D gene: -; CDR3 DNA: TGTGCCAGCAGTGATACTTGGGGAGCAGATACGCAGTATTTT; CDR3 protein: CASSDTWGADTQYF
clone size: -; V gene: TRBV6-5; J gene: TRBJ1-3; D gene: -; CDR3 DNA: TGTGCCAGCAGTTACCCATCTGGAAACACCATATATTTT; CDR3 protein: CASSYPSGNTIYF
clone size: few; V gene: TRBV18; J gene: TRBJ1-1; D gene: TRBD1; CDR3 DNA: TGTGCCAGCTCACGCGGGACAGCGGGAGTTCGGAACACTGAAGCTTTCTTT; CDR3 protein: CASSRGTAGVRNTEAFF
clone size: few; V gene: TRBV19; J gene: TRBJ1-5; D gene: -; CDR3 DNA: TGTGCCACCGCCGGTCGATACAATCAGCCCCAGCATTTT; CDR3 protein: CATAGRYNQPQHF
clone size: -; V gene: TRBV28; J gene: TRBJ2-2; D gene: -; CDR3 DNA: TGTGCCAGCAAGGAAGGGGTTGCCGGGGAGCTGTTTTTT; CDR3 protein: CASKEGVAGELFF
clone size: -; V gene: TRBV5-1; J gene: TRBJ2-3; D gene: TRBD1; CDR3 DNA: TGCGCCAGCAGGGTCCAGGGGGTTTCGGATACGCAGTATTTT; CDR3 protein: CASRVQGVSDTQYF
clone size: -; V gene: TRBV9; J gene: TRBJ2-7; D gene: TRBD2; CDR3 DNA: TGTGCCAGCAGCGTAGCCGGGACTAGTTACGAGCAGTACTTC; CDR3 protein: CASSVAGTSYEQYF
clone size: -; V gene: TRBV5-1; J gene: TRBJ2-7; D gene: TRBD2; CDR3 DNA: TGCGCCAGCAGCCCAGTAGCGGGAGGGCCGGGCGAGCAGTACTTC; CDR3 protein: CASSPVAGGPGEQYF
clone size: -; V gene: TRBV7-2; J gene: TRBJ2-7; D gene: TRBD1; CDR3 DNA: TGTGCCAGCAGGGGACAGGGTAGCGACGAGCAGTACTTC; CDR3 protein: CASRGQGSDEQYF
clone size: -; V gene: TRBV7-3; J gene: TRBJ1-5; D gene: TRBD1; CDR3 DNA: TGTGCCAGCAACCTACAGGGGGAGTTGTTTCAGCCCCAGCATTTT; CDR3 protein: CASNLQGELFQPQHF
clone size: -; V gene: TRBV5-1; J gene: TRBJ2-4; D gene: TRBD2; CDR3 DNA: TGCGCCAGCAGCCCCTTCGGGGGGACAGCCAAAAACATTCAGTACTTC; CDR3 protein: CASSPFGGTAKNIQYF
clone size: once; V gene: TRBV7-2; J gene: TRBJ2-7; D gene: TRBD2; CDR3 DNA: TGTGCCAGCAGCTTAACTAGCGGGGGAACCTACGAGCAGTACTTC; CDR3 protein: CASSLTSGGTYEQYF
clone size: few; V gene: TRBV30; J gene: TRBJ2-1; D gene: TRBD1; CDR3 DNA: TGTGCCTGGAGTGTCACGTGCACAGGGGCGGTGGAGCAGTTCTTC; CDR3 protein: CAWSVTCTGAVEQFF